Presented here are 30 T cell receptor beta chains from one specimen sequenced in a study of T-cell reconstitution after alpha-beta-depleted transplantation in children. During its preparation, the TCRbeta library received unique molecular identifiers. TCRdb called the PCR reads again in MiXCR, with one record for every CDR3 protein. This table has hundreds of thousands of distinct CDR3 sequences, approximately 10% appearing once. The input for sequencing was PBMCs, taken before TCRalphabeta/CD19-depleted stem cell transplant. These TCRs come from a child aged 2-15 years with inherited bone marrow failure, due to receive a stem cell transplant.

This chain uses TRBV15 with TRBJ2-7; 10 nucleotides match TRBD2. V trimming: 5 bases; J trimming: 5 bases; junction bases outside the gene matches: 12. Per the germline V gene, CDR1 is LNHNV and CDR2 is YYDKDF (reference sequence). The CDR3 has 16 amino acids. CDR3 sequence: CATSGLSGRAGDEQYF. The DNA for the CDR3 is TGTGCCACCAGCGGCCTGAGCGGGAGGGCCGGCGACGAGCAGTACTTC.

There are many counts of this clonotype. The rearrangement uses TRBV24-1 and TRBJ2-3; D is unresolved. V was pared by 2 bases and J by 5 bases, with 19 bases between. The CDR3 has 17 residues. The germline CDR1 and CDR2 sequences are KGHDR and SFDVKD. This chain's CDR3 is CATSDSDWEGEGDTQYF. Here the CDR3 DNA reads TGTGCCACCAGTGATTCCGATTGGGAAGGAGAAGGAGATACGCAGTATTTT.

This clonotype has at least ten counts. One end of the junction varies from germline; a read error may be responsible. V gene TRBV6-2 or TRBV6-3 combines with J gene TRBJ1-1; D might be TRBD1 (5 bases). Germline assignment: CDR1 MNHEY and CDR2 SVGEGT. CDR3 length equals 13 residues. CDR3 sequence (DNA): TGTGCCGGCCGGACATCACAGAACACTAAAGCTTTCTTT. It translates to CAGRTSQNTKAFF.

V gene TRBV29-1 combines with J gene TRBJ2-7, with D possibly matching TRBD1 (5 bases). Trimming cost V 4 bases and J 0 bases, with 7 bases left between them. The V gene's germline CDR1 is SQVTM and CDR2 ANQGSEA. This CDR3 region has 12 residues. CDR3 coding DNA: TGCAGCGTTGTACAGGACTCCTACGAGCAGTACTTC. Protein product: CSVVQDSYEQYF.

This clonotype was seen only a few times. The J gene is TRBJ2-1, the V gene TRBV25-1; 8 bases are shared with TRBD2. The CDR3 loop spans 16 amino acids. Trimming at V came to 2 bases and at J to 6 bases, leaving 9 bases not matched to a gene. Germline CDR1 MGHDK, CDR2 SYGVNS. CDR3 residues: CASSEPTSVSGNEQFF. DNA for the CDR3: TGTGCCAGCAGTGAACCGACTAGCGTATCGGGCAATGAGCAGTTCTTC.

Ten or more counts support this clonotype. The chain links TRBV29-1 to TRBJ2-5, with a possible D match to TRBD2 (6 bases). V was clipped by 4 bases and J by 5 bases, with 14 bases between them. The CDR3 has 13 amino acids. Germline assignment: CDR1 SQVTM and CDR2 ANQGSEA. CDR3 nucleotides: TGCAGCGTTGTAAACGGGAGAGGTGAGACCCAGTACTTC. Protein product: CSVVNGRGETQYF. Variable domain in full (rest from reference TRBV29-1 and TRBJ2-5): SAVISQKPSRDICQRGTSLTIQCQVDSQVTMMFWYRQQPGQSLTLIATANQGSEATYESGFVIDKFPISRPNLTFSTLTVSNMSPEDSSIYLCSVVNGRGETQYFGPGTRLLVL.

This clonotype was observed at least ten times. CDR3 in amino acids: CASSDRRLQLNTGELFF. The CDR3 region has the DNA TGTGCCAGCAGCGACCGGCGTCTACAGTTGAACACCGGGGAGCTGTTTTTT. The rearrangement joins TRBV7-9 to TRBJ2-2, with no clear D. Germline V gives CDR1 SEHNR, CDR2 FQNEAQ (reference sequence). The germline V and J ends were trimmed by 5 bases and 1 base, with 17 bases remaining between them. CDR3 size: 17 residues.

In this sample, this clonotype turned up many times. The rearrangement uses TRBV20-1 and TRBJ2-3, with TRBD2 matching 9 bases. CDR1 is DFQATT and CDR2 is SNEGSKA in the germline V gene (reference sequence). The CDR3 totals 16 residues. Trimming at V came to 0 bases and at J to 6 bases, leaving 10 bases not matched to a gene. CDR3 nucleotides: TGCAGTGCTAGAGATCCTGATAGCGGGAGAAGTGATACGCAGTATTTT. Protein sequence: CSARDPDSGRSDTQYF.

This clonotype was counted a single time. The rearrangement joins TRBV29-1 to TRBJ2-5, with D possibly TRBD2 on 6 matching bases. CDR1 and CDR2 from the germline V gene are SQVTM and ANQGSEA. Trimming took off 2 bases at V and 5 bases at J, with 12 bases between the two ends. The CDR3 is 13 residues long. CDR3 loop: CSVESDGRETQYF. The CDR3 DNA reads TGCAGCGTTGAATCGGATGGGAGGGAGACCCAGTACTTC.

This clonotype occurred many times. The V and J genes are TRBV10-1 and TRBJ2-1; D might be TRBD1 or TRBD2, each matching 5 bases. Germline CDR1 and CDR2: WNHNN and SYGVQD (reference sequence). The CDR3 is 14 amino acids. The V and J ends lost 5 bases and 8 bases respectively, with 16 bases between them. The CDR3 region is CASSKISGLDEQFF. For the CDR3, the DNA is TGCGCCAGCAGTAAGATTTCGGGGCTCGATGAGCAGTTCTTC.

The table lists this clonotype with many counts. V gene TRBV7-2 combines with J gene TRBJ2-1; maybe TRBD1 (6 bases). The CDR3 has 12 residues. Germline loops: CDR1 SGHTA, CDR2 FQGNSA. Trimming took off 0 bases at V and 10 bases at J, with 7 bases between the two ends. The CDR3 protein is CASSLARGEQFF. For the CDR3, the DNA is TGTGCCAGCAGCTTAGCCAGGGGAGAGCAGTTCTTC.

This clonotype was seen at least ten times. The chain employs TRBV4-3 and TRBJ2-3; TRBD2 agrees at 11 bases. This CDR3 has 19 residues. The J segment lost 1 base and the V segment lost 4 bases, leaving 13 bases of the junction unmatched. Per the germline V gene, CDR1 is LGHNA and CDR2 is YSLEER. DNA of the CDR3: TGCGCCAGCAGCCCCGGGGTAGCGGGAGGGCTGGTCGGCACAGATACGCAGTATTTT. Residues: CASSPGVAGGLVGTDTQYF.

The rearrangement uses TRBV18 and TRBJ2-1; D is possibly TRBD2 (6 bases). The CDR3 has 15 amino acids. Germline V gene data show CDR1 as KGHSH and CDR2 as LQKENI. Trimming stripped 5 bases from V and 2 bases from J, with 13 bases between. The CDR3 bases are TGTGCCAGCTCAGCGTACGGGAGCACCTACAATGAGCAGTTCTTC. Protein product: CASSAYGSTYNEQFF.

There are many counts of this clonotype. Here the CDR3 reads CASSILSGIDTGELFF. The CDR3 region has the DNA TGTGCCAGCAGCATCCTAAGCGGGATCGACACCGGGGAGCTGTTTTTT. The V and J genes are TRBV7-8 and TRBJ2-2, with 7 bases fitting TRBD2. The trim removed 5 bases at V and 3 bases at J, leaving 9 bases unmatched. The CDR3 is 16 amino acids. Per the germline V gene, CDR1 is SGHVS and CDR2 is FQNEAQ.

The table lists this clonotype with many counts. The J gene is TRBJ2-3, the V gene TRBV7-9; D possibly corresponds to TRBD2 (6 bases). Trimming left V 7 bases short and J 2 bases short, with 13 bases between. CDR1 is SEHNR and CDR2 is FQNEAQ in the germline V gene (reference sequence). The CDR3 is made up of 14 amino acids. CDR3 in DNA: TGTGCCAGCAAATCGGGGGTTCTCACAGATACGCAGTATTTT. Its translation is CASKSGVLTDTQYF.

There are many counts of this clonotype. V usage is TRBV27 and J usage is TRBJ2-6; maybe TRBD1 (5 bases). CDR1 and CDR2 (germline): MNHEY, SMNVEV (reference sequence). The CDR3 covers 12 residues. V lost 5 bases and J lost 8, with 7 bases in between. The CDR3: CASSDRTNVLTF. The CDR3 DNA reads TGTGCCAGCAGTGACAGAACCAACGTCCTGACTTTC.

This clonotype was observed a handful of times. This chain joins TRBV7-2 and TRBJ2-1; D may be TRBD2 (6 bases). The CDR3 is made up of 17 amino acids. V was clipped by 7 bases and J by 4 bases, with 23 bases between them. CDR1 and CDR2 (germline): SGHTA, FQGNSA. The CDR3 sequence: CASTEASLDYSYNEQFF. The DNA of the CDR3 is TGTGCCAGCACCGAAGCTTCCCTGGACTACTCATACAATGAGCAGTTCTTC.

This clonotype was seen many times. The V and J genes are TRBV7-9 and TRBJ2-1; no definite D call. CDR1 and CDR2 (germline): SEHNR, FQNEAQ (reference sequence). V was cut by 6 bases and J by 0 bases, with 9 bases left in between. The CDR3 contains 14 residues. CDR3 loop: CASRDFSSYNEQFF. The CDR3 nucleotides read TGTGCCAGCAGGGATTTTAGCTCCTACAATGAGCAGTTCTTC.

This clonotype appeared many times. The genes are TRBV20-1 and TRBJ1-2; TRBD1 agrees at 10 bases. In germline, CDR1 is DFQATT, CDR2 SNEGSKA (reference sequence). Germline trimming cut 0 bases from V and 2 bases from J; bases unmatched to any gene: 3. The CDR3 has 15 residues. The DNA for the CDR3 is TGCAGTGCTAGAGAACCGGGACAGGGGAACTATGGCTACACCTTC. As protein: CSAREPGQGNYGYTF.

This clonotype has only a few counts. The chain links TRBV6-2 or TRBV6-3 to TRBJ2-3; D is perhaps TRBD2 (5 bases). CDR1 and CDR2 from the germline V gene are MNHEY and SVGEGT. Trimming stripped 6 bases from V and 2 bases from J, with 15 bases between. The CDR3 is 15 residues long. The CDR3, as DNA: TGTGCCAGCAGCCCCCTCGGGGAGCCCACAGATACGCAGTATTTT. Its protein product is CASSPLGEPTDTQYF.

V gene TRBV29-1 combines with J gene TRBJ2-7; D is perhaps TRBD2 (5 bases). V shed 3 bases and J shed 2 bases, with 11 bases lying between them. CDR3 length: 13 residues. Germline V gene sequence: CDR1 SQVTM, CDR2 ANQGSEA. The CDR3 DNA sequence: TGCAGCGTTGAGTCGGGATCCACCTACGAGCAGTACTTC. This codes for CSVESGSTYEQYF.

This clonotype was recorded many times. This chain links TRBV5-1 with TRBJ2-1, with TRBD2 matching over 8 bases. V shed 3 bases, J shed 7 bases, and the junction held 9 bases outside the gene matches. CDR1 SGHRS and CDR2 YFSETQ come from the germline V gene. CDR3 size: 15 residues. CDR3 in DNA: TGCGCCAGCAGCTCAACCGGGACTAGTTGGAATGAGCAGTTCTTC. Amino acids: CASSSTGTSWNEQFF. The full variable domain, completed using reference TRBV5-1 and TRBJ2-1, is KAGVTQTPRYLIKTRGQQVTLSCSPISGHRSVSWYQQTPGQGLQFLFEYFSETQRNKGNFPGRFSGRQFSNSRSEMNVSTLELGDSALYLCASSSTGTSWNEQFFGPGTRLTVL.

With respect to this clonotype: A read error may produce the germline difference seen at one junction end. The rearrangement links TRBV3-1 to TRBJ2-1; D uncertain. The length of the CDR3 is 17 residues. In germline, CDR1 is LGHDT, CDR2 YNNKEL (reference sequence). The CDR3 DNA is TGTGCCAGCTGCCAGCTCAAGCTCTCCGTATCATACAATGAGCAGTTCTTC. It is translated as CASCQLKLSVSYNEQFF.

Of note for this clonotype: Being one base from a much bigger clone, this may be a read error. CDR3 sequence: CCARDQQGSSYNEQFF. The CDR3, as DNA: TGCTGTGCTAGAGATCAGCAGGGGAGCTCCTACAATGAGCAGTTCTTC. The chain employs TRBV20-1 and TRBJ2-1, with D possibly TRBD1 on 6 matching bases. Germline V gene lookup returns CDR1 DFQATT and CDR2 SNEGSKA (reference sequence). The CDR3 runs 16 residues.

The CDR3 sequence: CASSPGTSLPGELFF. DNA of the CDR3: TGCGCCAGCAGCCCTGGGACTAGCCTCCCCGGGGAGCTGTTTTTT. This chain connects TRBV5-1 to TRBJ2-2, with 9 bases fitting TRBD2. With V trimmed by 4 bases and J by 6 bases, 7 bases remained unmatched. This CDR3 is built from 15 residues. Germline values: CDR1 SGHRS, CDR2 YFSETQ. Variable domain in full (rest from reference TRBV5-1 and TRBJ2-2): KAGVTQTPRYLIKTRGQQVTLSCSPISGHRSVSWYQQTPGQGLQFLFEYFSETQRNKGNFPGRFSGRQFSNSRSEMNVSTLELGDSALYLCASSPGTSLPGELFFGEGSRLTVL.

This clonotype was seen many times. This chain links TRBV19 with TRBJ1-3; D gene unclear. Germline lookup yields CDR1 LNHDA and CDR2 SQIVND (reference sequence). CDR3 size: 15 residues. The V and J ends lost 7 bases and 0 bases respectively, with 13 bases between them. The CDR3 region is CASNPRRSSGNTIYF. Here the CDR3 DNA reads TGTGCCAGTAATCCGAGGCGAAGCTCTGGAAACACCATATATTTT.

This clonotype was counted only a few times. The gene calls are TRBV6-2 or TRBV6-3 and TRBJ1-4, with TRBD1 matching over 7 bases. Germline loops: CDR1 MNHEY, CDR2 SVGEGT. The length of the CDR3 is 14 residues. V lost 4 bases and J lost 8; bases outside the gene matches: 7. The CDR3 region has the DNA TGTGCCAGCAGTTCCAGACAGGGTGTCGAAAAACTGTTTTTT. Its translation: CASSSRQGVEKLFF.

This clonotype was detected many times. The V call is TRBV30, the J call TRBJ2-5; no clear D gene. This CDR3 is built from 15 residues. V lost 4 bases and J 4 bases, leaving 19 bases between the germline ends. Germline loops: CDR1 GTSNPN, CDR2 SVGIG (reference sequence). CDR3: CAWTLGGNSPETQYF. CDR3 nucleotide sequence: TGTGCCTGGACTCTGGGCGGCAACTCTCCAGAGACCCAGTACTTC.

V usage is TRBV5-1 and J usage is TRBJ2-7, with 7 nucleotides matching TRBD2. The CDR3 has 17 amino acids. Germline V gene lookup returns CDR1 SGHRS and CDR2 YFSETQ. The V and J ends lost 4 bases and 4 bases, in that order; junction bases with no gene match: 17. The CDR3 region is CASSAGLAAQNTYEQYF. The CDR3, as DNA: TGCGCCAGCAGCGCGGGGCTAGCGGCGCAGAATACTTACGAGCAGTACTTC.

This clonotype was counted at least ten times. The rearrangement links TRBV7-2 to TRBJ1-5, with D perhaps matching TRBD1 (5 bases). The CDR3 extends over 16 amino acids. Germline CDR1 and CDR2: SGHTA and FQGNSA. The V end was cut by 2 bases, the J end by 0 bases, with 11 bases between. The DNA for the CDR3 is TGTGCCAGCAGCTTAAGTGCAGGGAATAGCAATCAGCCCCAGCATTTT. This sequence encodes CASSLSAGNSNQPQHF. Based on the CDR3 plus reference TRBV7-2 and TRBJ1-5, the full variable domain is GAGVSQSPSNKVTEKGKDVELRCDPISGHTALYWYRQSLGQGLEFLIYFQGNSAPDKSGLPSDRFSAERTGGSVSTLTIQRTQQEDSAVYLCASSLSAGNSNQPQHFGDGTRLSIL.